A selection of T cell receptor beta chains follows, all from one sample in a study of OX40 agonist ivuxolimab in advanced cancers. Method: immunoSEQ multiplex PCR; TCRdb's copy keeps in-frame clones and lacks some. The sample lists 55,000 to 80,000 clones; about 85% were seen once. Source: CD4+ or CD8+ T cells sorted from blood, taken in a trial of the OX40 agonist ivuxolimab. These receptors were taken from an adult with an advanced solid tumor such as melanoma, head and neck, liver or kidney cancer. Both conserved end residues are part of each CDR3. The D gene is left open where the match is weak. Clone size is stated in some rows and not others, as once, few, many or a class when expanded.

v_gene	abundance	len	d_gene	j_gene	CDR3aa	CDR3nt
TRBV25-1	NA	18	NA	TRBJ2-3	CASSWGVGGGRGTDTQYF	TGTGCCAGCAGCTGGGGTGTCGGTGGGGGGCGAGGCACAGATACGCAGTATTTT
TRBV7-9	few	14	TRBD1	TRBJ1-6	CASSLGGQGSPLHF	TGTGCCAGCAGCTTGGGGGGACAGGGGTCACCCCTCCACTTT
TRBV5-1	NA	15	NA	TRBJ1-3	CASSLSPETGNTIYF	TGCGCCAGCAGCTTATCCCCAGAAACTGGAAACACCATATATTTT
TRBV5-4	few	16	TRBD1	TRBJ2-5	CASSDRFDRGQETQYF	TGTGCCAGCAGCGACCGATTCGACAGGGGGCAAGAGACCCAGTACTTC
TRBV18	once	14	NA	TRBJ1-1	CASSPLQQTTEAFF	TGTGCCAGCTCACCACTACAACAGACAACTGAAGCTTTCTTT
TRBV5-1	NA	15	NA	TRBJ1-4	CASSLGTTEPEKLFF	TGCGCCAGCAGCTTGGGGACAACGGAGCCAGAAAAACTGTTTTTT
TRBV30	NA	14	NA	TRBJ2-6	CAWSSQGGANVLTF	TGTGCCTGGAGTTCTCAAGGAGGGGCCAACGTCCTGACTTTC
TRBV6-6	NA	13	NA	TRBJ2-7	CASRPGQSYEQYF	TGTGCCAGCAGGCCTGGACAGTCCTACGAGCAGTACTTC
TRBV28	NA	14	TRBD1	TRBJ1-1	CASSLADRGTEAFF	TGTGCCAGCAGTTTAGCCGACAGGGGCACTGAAGCTTTCTTT
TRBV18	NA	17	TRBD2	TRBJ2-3	CASSPYAAGGGTDTQYF	TGTGCCAGCTCACCATATGCAGCGGGAGGTGGGACAGATACGCAGTATTTT
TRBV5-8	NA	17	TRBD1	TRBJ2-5	CASSLAAGTGVGETQYF	TGTGCCAGCAGCTTGGCAGCCGGGACAGGGGTAGGAGAGACCCAGTACTTC
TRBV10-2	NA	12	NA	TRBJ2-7	CASSEPTYEQYF	TGCGCCAGCAGTGAGCCGACCTACGAGCAGTACTTC
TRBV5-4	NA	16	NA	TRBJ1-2	CASSLAARGQGYGYTF	TGTGCCAGCAGCTTGGCGGCTCGGGGGCAAGGCTATGGCTACACCTTC
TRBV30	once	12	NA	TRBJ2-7	CAWSVGSYEQYF	TGTGCCTGGAGTGTGGGCTCCTACGAGCAGTACTTC
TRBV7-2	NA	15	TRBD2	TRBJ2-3	CASSLGTSAGDTQYF	TGTGCCAGCAGCTTAGGGACTAGCGCTGGAGATACGCAGTATTTT
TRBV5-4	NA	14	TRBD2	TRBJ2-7	CASSFRDYSYEQYF	TGTGCCAGCTCTTTCCGGGACTACTCCTACGAGCAGTACTTC